Given below is one T cell receptor (beta chain) in context. Its antigen is currently unknown. The data are from a study of cytomegalovirus exposure and HLA in healthy donors. As for the study in general: Around 80 million unique TCR sequences came from HLA-typed donors in an early release. Membership in the Caucasian-associated ancestry cluster was found for around four fifths of almost 400 genotyped donors. Study-level points and caveats: After further analysis at a later stage, under 20,000 TCR beta sequences were associated with HLA alleles at 0.05 false discovery rate. Later analysis indicated greater clonal expansion among HLA-associated TCR beta chains than among equally common other chains.

This CDR3 spans 15 amino acids. The V segment lost 3 bases and the J segment 4 bases; nucleotides outside the gene matches: 7. CDR1 and CDR2 (germline): SEHNR, FQNEAQ (reference sequence). Researchers ran the PCR with 60 Vbeta and 13 Jbeta primers. The protocol was immunoSEQ multiplex PCR, while the TCRdb copy is restricted to in-frame clones and leaves out a portion. This table holds some 100,000 clones, about 75% found once. V usage is TRBV7-9 and J usage is TRBJ2-5, with 8 positions matching TRBD2. The source is a young woman in good health and CMV-seropositive. Sequencing was carried out using PBMCs. This CDR3 is CASSFSGMYGETQYF. In DNA form, the CDR3 reads TGTGCCAGCAGCTTTAGCGGGATGTATGGAGAGACCCAGTACTTC.